This T cell receptor (beta chain) is drawn from a study of blood T cell repertoires in COVID-19. The wider study: PBMCs, B-cell-depleted T cells, or T cells provided the cDNA or gDNA that made up the material.

Measured with immunoSEQ multiplex PCR; TCRdb has only the in-frame clones, and not every one. Among approximately 160,000 clones listed, 85% to 90% were seen once. CDR3 length: 14 residues. Germline V gene data show CDR1 as SQVTM and CDR2 as ANQGSEA. The V end lost 0 bases, the J end lost 5 bases, and 11 bases lay between the germline ends. Specimen: peripheral blood. The clonotype comes from a woman in her seventies with acute or convalescent COVID-19. This sequence joins TRBV29-1 and TRBJ1-3; tentatively, D is TRBD1 (5 bases). For the CDR3, the DNA is TGCAGCGTTGAAGATCAACAGGCTAGAAACACCATATATTTT. It is translated as CSVEDQQARNTIYF.